The 11 T cell receptor beta chains given below trace back to one sample, sequenced in a study of T cell changes during pregnancy in multiple sclerosis. Clones were sequenced by immunoSEQ multiplex PCR, and TCRdb holds only the in-frame ones, with some missing. The sample includes under 65,000 clones, roughly 94% of them seen just once. The starting material was CD8+ T cells from peripheral blood mononuclear cells, obtained after pregnancy. These receptors came from a female donor with multiple sclerosis, enrolled in a pregnancy study.

In this sample, this clone turned up once. The V and J genes are TRBV7-6 and TRBJ2-7, with 9 bases fitting TRBD2. The junction had 12 bases not matched to a gene; V was cut back by 5 bases and J by 1 base. The CDR3 spans 17 residues. Germline CDR1 SGHVS, CDR2 FNYEAQ. The CDR3 reads CASSPLSPSGKSYEQYF. The CDR3 coding sequence is TGTGCCAGCAGCCCACTTAGCCCTAGCGGGAAATCCTACGAGCAGTACTTC.

This clone was seen just once. This chain connects TRBV19 to TRBJ2-1; TRBD2 matches at 10 bases. The germline V gene encodes CDR1 LNHDA and CDR2 SQIVND (reference sequence). CDR3 length equals 16 residues. Unmatched junction bases numbered 5, after V lost 3 bases and J lost 3 bases. CDR3 region: CASSMLGTSVYNEQFF. DNA for the CDR3: TGTGCCAGTAGTATGTTGGGGACTAGCGTCTACAATGAGCAGTTCTTC. Filled out from reference TRBV19 and TRBJ2-1, the complete variable domain reads DGGITQSPKYLFRKEGQNVTLSCEQNLNHDAMYWYRQDPGQGLRLIYYSQIVNDFQKGDIAEGYSVSREKKESFPLTVTSAQKNPTAFYLCASSMLGTSVYNEQFFGPGTRLTVL.

This sequence joins TRBV6-1 and TRBJ1-1; D gene ambiguous. V lost 1 base, J lost 10 bases, and 16 bases lay in between. In germline, CDR1 is MNHNS, CDR2 SASEGT. The CDR3 length is 14 residues. Here the CDR3 reads CASSEEASSALAFF. CDR3 in DNA: TGTGCCAGCAGTGAAGAAGCGTCGTCGGCCCTAGCTTTCTTT.

The genes are TRBV25-1 and TRBJ2-7, with no clear D. Germline lookup yields CDR1 MGHDK and CDR2 SYGVNS. This CDR3 has 11 residues. Trimming stripped 6 bases from V and 4 bases from J, with 7 bases between. CDR3 nucleotide sequence: TGTGCCAGCAGCCTTCGGTACGAGCAGTACTTC. Translating it yields CASSLRYEQYF.

The V call is TRBV30, the J call TRBJ2-1; TRBD2 matches at 12 bases. The ends lost 5 bases at V and 4 bases at J; junction bases unmatched: 6. Germline V lookup: CDR1 GTSNPN, CDR2 SVGIG (reference sequence). The length of the CDR3 is 15 residues. This CDR3 reads CAWSPGLAGYNEQFF. The CDR3 DNA reads TGTGCCTGGTCGCCGGGACTAGCGGGTTACAATGAGCAGTTCTTC.

This sequence joins TRBV19 and TRBJ1-1; D not certain. The CDR3 length is 13 residues. Germline-derived CDR1 and CDR2 are LNHDA and SQIVND (reference sequence). V shed 5 bases and J shed 0 bases, with 7 bases lying between them. The CDR3 region has the DNA TGTGCCAGTAGTGCCAGAATGAACACTGAAGCTTTCTTT. It encodes CASSARMNTEAFF.

This clone was seen only once. The chain employs TRBV7-7 and TRBJ2-1; 8 bases fit TRBD1. The ends lost 5 bases at V and 2 bases at J; junction bases unmatched: 5. The germline V gene encodes CDR1 SSHAT and CDR2 FNYEAQ (reference sequence). The length of the CDR3 is 15 residues. CDR3 DNA: TGTGCCAGCAGCGATGACAGGGGACCCTACAATGAGCAGTTCTTC. Translating gives CASSDDRGPYNEQFF. Using reference TRBV7-7 and TRBJ2-1 for the parts outside the CDR3, the full variable domain is GAGVSQSPRYKVTKRGQDVTLRCDPISSHATLYWYQQALGQGPEFLTYFNYEAQPDKSGLPSDRFSAERPEGSISTLTIQRTEQRDSAMYRCASSDDRGPYNEQFFGPGTRLTVL.

This chain joins TRBV5-4 and TRBJ2-7; the match to TRBD2 covers 10 bases. V trimming: 5 bases; J trimming: 6 bases; junction bases outside the gene matches: 5. Germline V CDR1 and CDR2: SGHNT, YYREEE (reference sequence). The CDR3 has 13 amino acids. In nucleotides, the CDR3 is TGTGCCAGCAGTTCGGGACTAGCGAGCGAGCAGTACTTC. Translating gives CASSSGLASEQYF.

V is TRBV7-6 and J is TRBJ2-1; 8 bases agree with TRBD2. The J segment lost 2 bases and the V segment lost 0 bases, leaving 12 bases of the junction unmatched. Germline assignment: CDR1 SGHVS and CDR2 FNYEAQ. The CDR3 spans 19 residues. The CDR3 region is CASSLAVREASPPYNEQFF. The CDR3 DNA is TGTGCCAGCAGCTTAGCAGTGCGGGAGGCCTCCCCTCCCTACAATGAGCAGTTCTTC.

This rearrangement joins TRBV7-9 to TRBJ2-7; TRBD1 matches at 8 bases. Germline V gives CDR1 SEHNR, CDR2 FQNEAQ (reference sequence). The CDR3 is 14 amino acids. Losses at the gene ends were 4 bases for V and 1 base for J; bases not matched to a gene: 3. The CDR3 spells CASSSGQVSYEQYF. The CDR3 DNA is TGTGCCAGCAGCTCGGGACAGGTATCCTACGAGCAGTACTTC.

This chain joins TRBV19 and TRBJ2-1, with a possible D match to TRBD2 (6 bases). V was trimmed by 5 bases and J by 6 bases, leaving 11 bases between them. CDR1 is LNHDA and CDR2 is SQIVND in the germline V gene (reference sequence). CDR3 size: 13 residues. In nucleotides, the CDR3 is TGTGCCAGTAGTCTCTACGGGAGCAATGAGCAGTTCTTC. The encoded protein is CASSLYGSNEQFF.